A single sample gave rise to the 3 T cell receptor beta chains below, sequenced in a study of T cell repertoires in aging, cancer and after chemotherapy. A mixed TRB-A/B primer pool amplified rearranged TRB by multiplex touch-down PCR. TCRdb ran MiXCR on the multiplex PCR reads and lists one entry per CDR3 protein. Among 1,500 to 2,000 distinct CDR3 sequences, approximately 59% were seen once, and the ten largest hold roughly 21%. Amplification of TCR beta used genomic DNA extracted from peripheral blood. Sequenced sample: blood. All receptors derive from a human donor with a blood cancer.

This clonotype is large (0.1 to 1%) within its sample. This sequence joins TRBV6-5 and TRBJ1-2; tentatively, D is TRBD1 (5 bases). The V end was cut by 5 bases, the J end by 7 bases, with 14 bases between. CDR1 and CDR2 from the germline V gene are MNHEY and SVGAGI. The CDR3 totals 13 residues. The CDR3 DNA reads as TGTGCCAGCAGTCCTGGGACTACGGGTGGCTACACCTTC. This encodes CASSPGTTGGYTF.

This chain connects TRBV6-5 to TRBJ1-1; D not certain. Trimming removed 0 bases at V and 0 bases at J, with 8 bases between. Germline CDR1 MNHEY, CDR2 SVGAGI. The CDR3 is 15 residues long. The CDR3 DNA reads TGTGCCAGCAGTTACTCGAGTACGGTGAACACTGAAGCTTTCTTT. Encoded protein: CASSYSSTVNTEAFF.

The chain couples TRBV12-3 or TRBV12-4 to TRBJ2-2; D is perhaps TRBD2 (5 bases). The V and J ends lost 10 bases and 7 bases respectively, with 10 bases between them. The CDR3 loop spans 11 amino acids. In nucleotides, the CDR3 is TGTGCCAACTCGAGGGTCGGGGAGCTGTTTTTT. It translates to CANSRVGELFF.